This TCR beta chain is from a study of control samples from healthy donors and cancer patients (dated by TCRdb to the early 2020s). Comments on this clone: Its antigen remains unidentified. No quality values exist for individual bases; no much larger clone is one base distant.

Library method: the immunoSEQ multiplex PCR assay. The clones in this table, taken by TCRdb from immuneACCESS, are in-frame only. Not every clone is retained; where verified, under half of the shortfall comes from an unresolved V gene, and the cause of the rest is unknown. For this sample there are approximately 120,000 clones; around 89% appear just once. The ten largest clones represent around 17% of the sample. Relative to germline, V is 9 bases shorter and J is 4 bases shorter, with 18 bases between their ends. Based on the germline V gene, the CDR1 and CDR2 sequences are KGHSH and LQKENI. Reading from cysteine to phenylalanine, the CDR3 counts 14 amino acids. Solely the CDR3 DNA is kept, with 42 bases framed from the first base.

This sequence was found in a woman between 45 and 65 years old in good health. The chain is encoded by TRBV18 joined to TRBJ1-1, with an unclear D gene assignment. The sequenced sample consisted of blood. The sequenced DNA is TGTGCCAGTGGGGAGTTGATAACGGGCACTGAAGCTTTCTTT. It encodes CASGELITGTEAFF.